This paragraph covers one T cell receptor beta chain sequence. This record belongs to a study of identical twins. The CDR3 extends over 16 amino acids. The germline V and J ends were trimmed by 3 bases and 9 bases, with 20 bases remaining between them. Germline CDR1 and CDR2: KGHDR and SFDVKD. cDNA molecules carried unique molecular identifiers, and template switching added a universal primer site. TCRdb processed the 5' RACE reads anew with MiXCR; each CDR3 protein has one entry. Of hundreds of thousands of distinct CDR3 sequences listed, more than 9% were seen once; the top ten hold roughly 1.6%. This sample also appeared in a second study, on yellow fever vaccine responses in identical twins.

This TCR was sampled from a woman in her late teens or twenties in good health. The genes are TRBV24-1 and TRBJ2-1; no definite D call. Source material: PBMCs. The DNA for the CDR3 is TGTGCCACCAGTGATGGAAAAAGGCCGGAAACAATTGAGCAGTTCTTC. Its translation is CATSDGKRPETIEQFF.